This T cell receptor (beta chain) was found in a study of blood T cell repertoires in COVID-19. Germline V gene data show CDR1 as SGHRS and CDR2 as YFSETQ. V gave up 0 bases and J gave up 3 bases; unmatched junction bases: 0. The CDR3 spans 15 residues. Participant-given clinical history determined each cohort assignment. Per the original data handling: By means of reference gene primer amplification, nucleated cell counts were estimated. The repertoire was sequenced with immunoSEQ multiplex PCR; TCRdb's copy has only in-frame clones and lacks some. V, J and clone size are taken as reported in that table, and D and trimming were inferred from the DNA itself. The sample records roughly 260,000 clones, roughly 87% being singletons.

The TCR sequence derives from a woman aged 25-40 years with acute COVID-19. The sequencing sample was made of PBMCs or T cells enriched from blood (not recorded which). The rearrangement uses TRBV5-1 and TRBJ2-5; the match to TRBD2 covers 12 bases. For the CDR3, the DNA is TGCGCCAGCAGCTTGGGACTAGCGGGGGAAGAGACCCAGTACTTC. Encoded protein: CASSLGLAGEETQYF.